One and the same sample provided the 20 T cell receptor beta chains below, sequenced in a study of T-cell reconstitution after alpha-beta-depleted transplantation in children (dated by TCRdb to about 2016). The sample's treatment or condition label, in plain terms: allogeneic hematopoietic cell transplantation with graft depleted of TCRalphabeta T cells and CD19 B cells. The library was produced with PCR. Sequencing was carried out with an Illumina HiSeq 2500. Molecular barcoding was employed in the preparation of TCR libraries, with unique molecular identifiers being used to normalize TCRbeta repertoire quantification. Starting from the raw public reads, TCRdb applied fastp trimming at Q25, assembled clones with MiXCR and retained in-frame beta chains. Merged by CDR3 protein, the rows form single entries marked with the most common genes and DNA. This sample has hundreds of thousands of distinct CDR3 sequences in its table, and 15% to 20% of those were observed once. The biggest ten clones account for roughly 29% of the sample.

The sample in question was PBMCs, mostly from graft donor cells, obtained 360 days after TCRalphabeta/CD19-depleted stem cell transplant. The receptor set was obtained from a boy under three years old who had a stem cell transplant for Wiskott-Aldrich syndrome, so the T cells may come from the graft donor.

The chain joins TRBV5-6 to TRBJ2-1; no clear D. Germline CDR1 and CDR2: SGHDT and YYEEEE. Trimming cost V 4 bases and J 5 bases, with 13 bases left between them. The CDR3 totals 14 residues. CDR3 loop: CASSPNPIDNEQFF. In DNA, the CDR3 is TGTGCCAGCAGCCCAAACCCTATTGACAATGAGCAGTTCTTC.

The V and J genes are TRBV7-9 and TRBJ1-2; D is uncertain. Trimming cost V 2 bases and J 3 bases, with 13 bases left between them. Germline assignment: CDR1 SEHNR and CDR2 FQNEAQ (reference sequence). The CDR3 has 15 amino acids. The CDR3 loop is CASSLSADGDYGYTF. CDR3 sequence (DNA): TGTGCCAGCAGCTTATCCGCCGATGGTGACTATGGCTACACCTTC.

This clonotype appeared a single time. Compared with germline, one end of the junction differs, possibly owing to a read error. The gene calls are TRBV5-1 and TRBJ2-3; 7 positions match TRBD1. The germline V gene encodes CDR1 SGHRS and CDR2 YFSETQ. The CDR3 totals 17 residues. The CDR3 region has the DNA TGCGCCAGCAGTCCACAGGCCGGGACAGCTGAGTCAGATACGCAGAATTTT. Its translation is CASSPQAGTAESDTQNF.

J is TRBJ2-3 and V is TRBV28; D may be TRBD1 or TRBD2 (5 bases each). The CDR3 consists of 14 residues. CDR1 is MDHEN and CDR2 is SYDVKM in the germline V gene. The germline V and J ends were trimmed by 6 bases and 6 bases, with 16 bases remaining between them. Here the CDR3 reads CASRGERERDTQYF. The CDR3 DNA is TGTGCCAGCAGGGGGGAAAGGGAGAGGGATACGCAGTATTTT.

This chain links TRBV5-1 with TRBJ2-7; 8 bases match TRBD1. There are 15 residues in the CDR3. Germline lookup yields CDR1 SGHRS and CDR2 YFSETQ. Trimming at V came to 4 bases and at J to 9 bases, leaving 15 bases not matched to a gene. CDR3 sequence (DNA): TGCGCCAGCAGCGAGGGGACAGGTTTATCCAAGTGGCAGTACTTC. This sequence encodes CASSEGTGLSKWQYF.

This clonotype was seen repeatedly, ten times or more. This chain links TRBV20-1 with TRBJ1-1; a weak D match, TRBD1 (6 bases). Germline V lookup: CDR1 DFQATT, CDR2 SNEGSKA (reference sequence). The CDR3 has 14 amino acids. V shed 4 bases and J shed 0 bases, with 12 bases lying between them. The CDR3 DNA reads TGCAGTGCTACCAAGGACAGCATGAACACTGAAGCTTTCTTT. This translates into CSATKDSMNTEAFF.

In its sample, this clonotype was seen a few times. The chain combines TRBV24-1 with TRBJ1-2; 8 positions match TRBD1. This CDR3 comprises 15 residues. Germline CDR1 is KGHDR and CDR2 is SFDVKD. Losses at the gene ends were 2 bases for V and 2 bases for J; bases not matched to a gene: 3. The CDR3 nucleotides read TGTGCCACCAGTGATTCTCAGGGGGCAAACTATGGCTACACCTTC. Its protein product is CATSDSQGANYGYTF.

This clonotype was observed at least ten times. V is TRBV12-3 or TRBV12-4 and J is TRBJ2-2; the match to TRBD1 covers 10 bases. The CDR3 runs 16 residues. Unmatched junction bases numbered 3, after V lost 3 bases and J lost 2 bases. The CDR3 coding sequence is TGTGCCAGCAGTTTGGGGACAGGGGTTAACACCGGGGAGCTGTTTTTT. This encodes CASSLGTGVNTGELFF.

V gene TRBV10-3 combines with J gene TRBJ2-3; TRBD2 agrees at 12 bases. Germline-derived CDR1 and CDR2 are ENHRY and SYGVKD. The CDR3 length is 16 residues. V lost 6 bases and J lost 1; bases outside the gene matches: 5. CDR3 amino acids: CAIRDTSGRRTDTQYF. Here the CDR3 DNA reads TGTGCCATCAGGGACACTAGCGGGAGGCGCACAGATACGCAGTATTTT.

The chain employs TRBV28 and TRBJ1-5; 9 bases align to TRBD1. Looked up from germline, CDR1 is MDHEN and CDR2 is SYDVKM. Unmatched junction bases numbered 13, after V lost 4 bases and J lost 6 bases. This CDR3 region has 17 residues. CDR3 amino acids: CASSSLSGTGRGQPQHF. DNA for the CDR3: TGTGCCAGCAGTTCACTCTCCGGGACAGGGAGGGGTCAGCCCCAGCATTTT.

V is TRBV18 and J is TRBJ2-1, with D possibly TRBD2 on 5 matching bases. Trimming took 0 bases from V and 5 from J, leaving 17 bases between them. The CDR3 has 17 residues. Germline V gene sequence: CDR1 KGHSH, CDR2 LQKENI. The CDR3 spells CASSPPYGILDNNEQFF. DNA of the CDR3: TGTGCCAGCTCACCACCTTACGGGATTTTAGACAACAATGAGCAGTTCTTC. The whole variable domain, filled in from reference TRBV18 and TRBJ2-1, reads NAGVMQNPRHLVRRRGQEARLRCSPMKGHSHVYWYRQLPEEGLKFMVYLQKENIIDESGMPKERFSAEFPKEGPSILRIQQVVRGDSAAYFCASSPPYGILDNNEQFFGPGTRLTVL.

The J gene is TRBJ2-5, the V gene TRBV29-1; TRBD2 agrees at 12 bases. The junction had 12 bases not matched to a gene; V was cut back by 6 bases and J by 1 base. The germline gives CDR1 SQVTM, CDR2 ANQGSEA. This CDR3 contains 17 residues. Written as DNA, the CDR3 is TGCAGCGTAACAGGGTGGGAACTAGCGGGAGGCCAAGAGACCCAGTACTTC. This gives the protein CSVTGWELAGGQETQYF.

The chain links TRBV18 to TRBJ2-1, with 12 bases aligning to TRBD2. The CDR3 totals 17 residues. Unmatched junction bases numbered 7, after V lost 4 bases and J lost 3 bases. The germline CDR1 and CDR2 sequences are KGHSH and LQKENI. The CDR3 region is CASSRGLAGTVYNEQFF. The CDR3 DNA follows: TGTGCCAGCTCACGAGGACTAGCGGGGACAGTCTACAATGAGCAGTTCTTC. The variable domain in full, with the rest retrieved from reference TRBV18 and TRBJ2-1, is NAGVMQNPRHLVRRRGQEARLRCSPMKGHSHVYWYRQLPEEGLKFMVYLQKENIIDESGMPKERFSAEFPKEGPSILRIQQVVRGDSAAYFCASSRGLAGTVYNEQFFGPGTRLTVL.

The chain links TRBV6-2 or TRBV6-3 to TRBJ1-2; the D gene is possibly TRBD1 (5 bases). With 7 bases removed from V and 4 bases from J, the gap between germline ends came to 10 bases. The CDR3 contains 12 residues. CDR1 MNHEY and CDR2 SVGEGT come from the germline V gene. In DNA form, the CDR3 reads TGTGCCAGCAACCGACAGTTCTATGGCTACACCTTC. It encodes CASNRQFYGYTF.

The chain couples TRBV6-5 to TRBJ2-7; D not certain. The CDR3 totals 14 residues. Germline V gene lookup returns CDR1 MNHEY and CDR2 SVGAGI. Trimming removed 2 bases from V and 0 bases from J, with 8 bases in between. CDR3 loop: CASSYASISYEQYF. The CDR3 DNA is TGTGCCAGCAGTTACGCCAGTATCTCCTACGAGCAGTACTTC.

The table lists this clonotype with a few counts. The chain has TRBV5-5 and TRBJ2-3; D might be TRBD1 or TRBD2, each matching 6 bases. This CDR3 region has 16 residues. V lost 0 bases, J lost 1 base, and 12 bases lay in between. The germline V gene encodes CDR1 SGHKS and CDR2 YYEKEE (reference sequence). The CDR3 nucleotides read TGTGCCAGCAGCTTGGAGGGGGGAACGGGCACAGATACGCAGTATTTT. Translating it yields CASSLEGGTGTDTQYF.

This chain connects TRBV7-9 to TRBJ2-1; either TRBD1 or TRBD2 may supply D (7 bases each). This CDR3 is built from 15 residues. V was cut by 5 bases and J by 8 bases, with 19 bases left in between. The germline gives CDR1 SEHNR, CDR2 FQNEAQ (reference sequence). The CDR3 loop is CASSPRGGGIDEQFF. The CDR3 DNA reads TGTGCCAGCAGCCCCAGGGGGGGGGGCATCGATGAGCAGTTCTTC. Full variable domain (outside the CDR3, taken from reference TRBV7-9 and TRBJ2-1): DTGVSQNPRHKITKRGQNVTFRCDPISEHNRLYWYRQTLGQGPEFLTYFQNEAQLEKSRLLSDRFSAERPKGSFSTLEIQRTEQGDSAMYLCASSPRGGGIDEQFFGPGTRLTVL.

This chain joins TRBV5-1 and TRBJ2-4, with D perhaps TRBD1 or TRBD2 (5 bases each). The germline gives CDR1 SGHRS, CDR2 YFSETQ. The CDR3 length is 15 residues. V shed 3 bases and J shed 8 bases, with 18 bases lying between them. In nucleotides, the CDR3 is TGCGCCAGCAGCTCGGAGGCGGACGGCAGGGACATTCAGTACTTC. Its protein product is CASSSEADGRDIQYF.

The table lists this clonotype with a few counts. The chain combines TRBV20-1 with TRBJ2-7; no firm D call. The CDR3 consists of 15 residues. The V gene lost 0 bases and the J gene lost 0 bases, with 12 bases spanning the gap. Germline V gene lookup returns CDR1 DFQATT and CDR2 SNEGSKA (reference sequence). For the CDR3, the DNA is TGCAGTGCTAGAGATTTGGCCAGAGGCTCCTACGAGCAGTACTTC. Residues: CSARDLARGSYEQYF.

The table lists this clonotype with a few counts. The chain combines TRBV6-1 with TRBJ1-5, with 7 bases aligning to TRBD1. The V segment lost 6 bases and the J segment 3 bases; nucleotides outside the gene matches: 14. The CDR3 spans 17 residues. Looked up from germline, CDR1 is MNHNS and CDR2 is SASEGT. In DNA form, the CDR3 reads TGTGCCAGCAGCGACAAGCTGGGACAGCCACACAATCAGCCCCAGCATTTT. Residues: CASSDKLGQPHNQPQHF.